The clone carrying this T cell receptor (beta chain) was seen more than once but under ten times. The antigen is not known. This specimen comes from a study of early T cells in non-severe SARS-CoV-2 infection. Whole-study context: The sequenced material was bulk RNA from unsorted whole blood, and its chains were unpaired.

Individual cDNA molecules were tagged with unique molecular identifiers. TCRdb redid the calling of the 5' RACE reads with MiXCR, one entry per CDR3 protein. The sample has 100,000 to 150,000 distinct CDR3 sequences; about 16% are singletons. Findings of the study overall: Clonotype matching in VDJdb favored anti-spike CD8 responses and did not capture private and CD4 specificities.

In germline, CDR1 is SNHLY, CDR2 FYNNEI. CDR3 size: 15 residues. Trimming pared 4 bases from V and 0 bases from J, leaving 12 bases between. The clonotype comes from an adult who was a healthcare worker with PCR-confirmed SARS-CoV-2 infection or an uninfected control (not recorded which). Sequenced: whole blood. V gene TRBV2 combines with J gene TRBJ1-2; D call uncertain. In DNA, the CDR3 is TGTGCCAGCAGTGTTCTCGGATTGTCTAACTATGGCTACACCTTC. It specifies CASSVLGLSNYGYTF.